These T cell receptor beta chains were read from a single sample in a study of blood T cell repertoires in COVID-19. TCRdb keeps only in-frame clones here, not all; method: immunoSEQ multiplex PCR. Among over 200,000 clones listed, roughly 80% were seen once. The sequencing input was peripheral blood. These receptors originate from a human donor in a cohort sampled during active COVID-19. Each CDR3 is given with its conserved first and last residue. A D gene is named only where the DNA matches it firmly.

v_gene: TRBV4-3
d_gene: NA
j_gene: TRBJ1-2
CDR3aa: CASSQDLGQGGGYTF
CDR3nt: TGCGCCAGCAGCCAAGATCTAGGGCAGGGCGGCGGCTACACCTTC

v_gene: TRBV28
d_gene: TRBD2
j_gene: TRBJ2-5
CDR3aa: CASRVGLAGVRETQYF
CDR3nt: TGTGCCAGCAGGGTGGGACTAGCGGGAGTAAGGGAGACCCAGTACTTC

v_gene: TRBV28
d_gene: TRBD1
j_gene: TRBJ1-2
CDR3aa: CASSPGRDRRGYGYTF
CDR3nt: TGTGCCAGCAGTCCAGGGAGGGACAGGCGGGGCTATGGCTACACCTTC

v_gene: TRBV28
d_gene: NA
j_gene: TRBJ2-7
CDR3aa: CASRRVSSYEQYF
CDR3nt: TGTGCCAGCCGCAGGGTGAGCTCCTACGAGCAGTACTTC

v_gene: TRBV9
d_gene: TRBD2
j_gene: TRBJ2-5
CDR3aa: CASSVGTSGFQETQYF
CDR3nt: TGTGCCAGCAGCGTAGGGACTAGCGGCTTCCAAGAGACCCAGTACTTC

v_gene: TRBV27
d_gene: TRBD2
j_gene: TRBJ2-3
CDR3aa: CASSLLASGSKDTQYF
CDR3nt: TGTGCCAGCAGTTTATTAGCTAGCGGGAGCAAAGATACGCAGTATTTT

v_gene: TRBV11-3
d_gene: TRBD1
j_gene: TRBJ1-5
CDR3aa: CASSGRQGANNQPQHF
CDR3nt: TGTGCCAGCAGCGGGCGACAGGGGGCCAACAATCAGCCCCAGCATTTT

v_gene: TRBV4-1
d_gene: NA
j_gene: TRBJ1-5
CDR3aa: CASSHPARGGRSNQPQHF
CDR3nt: TGCGCCAGCAGCCACCCGGCTAGGGGGGGCCGGAGCAATCAGCCCCAGCATTTT

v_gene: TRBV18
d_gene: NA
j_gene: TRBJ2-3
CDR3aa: CASSPPGSLTGTDTQYF
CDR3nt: TGTGCCAGCTCACCACCGGGCAGCTTGACGGGGACAGATACGCAGTATTTT

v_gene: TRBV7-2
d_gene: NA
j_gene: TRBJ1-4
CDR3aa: CASSYPGGGEEKLFF
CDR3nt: TGTGCCAGCAGCTATCCGGGCGGGGGGGAGGAAAAACTGTTTTTT

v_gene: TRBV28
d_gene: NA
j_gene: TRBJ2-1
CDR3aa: CASRDRRVEQFF
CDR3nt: TGTGCCAGCAGAGACCGTCGGGTGGAGCAGTTCTTC